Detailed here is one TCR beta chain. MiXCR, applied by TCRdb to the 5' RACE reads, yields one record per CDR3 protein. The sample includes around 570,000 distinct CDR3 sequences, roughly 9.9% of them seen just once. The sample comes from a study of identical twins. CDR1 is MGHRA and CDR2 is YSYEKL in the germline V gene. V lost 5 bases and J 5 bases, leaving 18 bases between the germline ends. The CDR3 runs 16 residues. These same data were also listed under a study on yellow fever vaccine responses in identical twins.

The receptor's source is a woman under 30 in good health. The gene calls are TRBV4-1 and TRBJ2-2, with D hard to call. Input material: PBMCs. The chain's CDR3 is CASSKLAEQRTGELFF. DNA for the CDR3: TGCGCCAGCAGCAAGCTTGCGGAACAGAGGACCGGGGAGCTGTTTTTT.